The 3 T cell receptor beta chains listed next were all sequenced from one sample in a study of OX40 agonist ivuxolimab in advanced cancers. Libraries were prepared by immunoSEQ multiplex PCR; TCRdb keeps only in-frame clonotypes and omits some of them. The sample yields some 72,000 clones, about nine tenths seen once. This sample comprised CD4+ or CD8+ T cells sorted from blood, obtained in a trial of the OX40 agonist ivuxolimab. All receptors come from an adult with an advanced solid tumor such as melanoma, head and neck, liver or kidney cancer.

The V and J genes are TRBV28 and TRBJ1-2, with D possibly being TRBD1 (6 bases). Germline lookup yields CDR1 MDHEN and CDR2 SYDVKM. The CDR3 runs to 15 residues. Trimming pared 2 bases from V and 8 bases from J, leaving 18 bases between. The CDR3 DNA sequence: TGTGCCAGCAGTTTAATAGGGAGGGGGGTTAGCGGCTACACCTTC. Translated, it gives CASSLIGRGVSGYTF.

This chain links TRBV19 with TRBJ1-5; perhaps TRBD1 as D (6 bases). This CDR3 comprises 16 residues. V was cut by 3 bases and J by 8 bases, with 20 bases left in between. Germline CDR1 reads LNHDA; CDR2 reads SQIVND (reference sequence). CDR3 protein: CASSIRTASFNEPQHF. The CDR3 DNA reads as TGTGCCAGTAGTATCCGGACAGCCAGTTTTAATGAGCCCCAGCATTTT.

The count of this clone is one. The chain combines TRBV6-4 with TRBJ2-5; the D gene is possibly TRBD2 (6 bases). Trimming removed 5 bases at V and 5 bases at J, with 15 bases between. This CDR3 contains 14 residues. Germline CDR1 reads MRHNA; CDR2 reads SNTAGT. CDR3 coding DNA: TGTGCCAGCAGTCCGACTAGGGGCGGTGAGACCCAGTACTTC. Its translation: CASSPTRGGETQYF.